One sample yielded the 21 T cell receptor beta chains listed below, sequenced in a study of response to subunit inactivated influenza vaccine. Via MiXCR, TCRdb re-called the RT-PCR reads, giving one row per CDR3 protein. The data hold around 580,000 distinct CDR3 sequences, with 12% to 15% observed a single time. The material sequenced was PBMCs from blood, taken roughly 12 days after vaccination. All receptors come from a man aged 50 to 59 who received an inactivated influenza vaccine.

The CDR3 region is CGSAGGVSGELFF. Written as DNA, the CDR3 is TGTGGCTCAGCGGGAGGAGTTTCCGGGGAGCTGTTTTTT. The rearrangement joins TRBV6-2 or TRBV6-3 to TRBJ2-2; the match to TRBD2 covers 9 bases. Germline V gene sequence: CDR1 MNHEY, CDR2 SVGEGT. The CDR3 is 13 residues long.

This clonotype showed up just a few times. The CDR3 DNA reads as TGTGCCAGCAGCCCCCGCACGCCCCTGAATTCCACAGATACGCAGTATTTT. Amino acids: CASSPRTPLNSTDTQYF. The rearrangement uses TRBV7-9 and TRBJ2-3, with unresolved D. This CDR3 has 17 amino acids. CDR1 SEHNR and CDR2 FQNEAQ come from the germline V gene (reference sequence). The V end was cut by 5 bases, the J end by 2 bases, with 20 bases between. Looking up the rest from reference TRBV7-9 and TRBJ2-3 gives the full variable domain: DTGVSQNPRHKITKRGQNVTFRCDPISEHNRLYWYRQTLGQGPEFLTYFQNEAQLEKSRLLSDRFSAERPKGSFSTLEIQRTEQGDSAMYLCASSPRTPLNSTDTQYFGPGTRLTVL.

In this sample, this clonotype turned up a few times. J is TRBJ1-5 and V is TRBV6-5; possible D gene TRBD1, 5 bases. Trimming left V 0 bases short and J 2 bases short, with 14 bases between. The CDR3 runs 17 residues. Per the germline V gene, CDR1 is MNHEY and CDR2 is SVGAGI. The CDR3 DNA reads TGTGCCAGCAGTTACTCGGTGCCAGGCAGGGGCAATCAGCCCCAGCATTTT. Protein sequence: CASSYSVPGRGNQPQHF.

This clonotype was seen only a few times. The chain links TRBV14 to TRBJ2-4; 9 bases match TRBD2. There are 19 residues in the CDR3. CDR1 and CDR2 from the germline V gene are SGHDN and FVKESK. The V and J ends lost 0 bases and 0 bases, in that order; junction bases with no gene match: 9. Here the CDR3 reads CASSQDGQREALAKNIQYF. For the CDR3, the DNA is TGTGCCAGCAGCCAAGATGGTCAGCGGGAGGCCCTAGCCAAAAACATTCAGTACTTC.

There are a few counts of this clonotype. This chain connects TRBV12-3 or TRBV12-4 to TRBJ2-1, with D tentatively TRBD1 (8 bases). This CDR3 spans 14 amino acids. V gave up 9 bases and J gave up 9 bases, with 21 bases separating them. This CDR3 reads CASTYRGGGREQFF. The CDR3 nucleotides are TGTGCCAGTACCTACAGGGGGGGGGGTCGTGAGCAGTTCTTC.

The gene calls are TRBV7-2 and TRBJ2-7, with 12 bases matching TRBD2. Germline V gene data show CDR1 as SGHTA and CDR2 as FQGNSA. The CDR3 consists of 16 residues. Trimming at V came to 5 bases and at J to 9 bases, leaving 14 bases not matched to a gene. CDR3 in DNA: TGTGCCAGCAGCCCAATAGGACTAGCGGGGTTATCCGGGCAGTACTTC. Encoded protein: CASSPIGLAGLSGQYF.

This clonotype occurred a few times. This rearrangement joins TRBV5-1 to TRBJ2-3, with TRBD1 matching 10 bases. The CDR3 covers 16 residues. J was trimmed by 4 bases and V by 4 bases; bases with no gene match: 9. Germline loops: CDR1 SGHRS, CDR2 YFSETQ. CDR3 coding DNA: TGCGCCAGCAGCGGCGGGACAGGGGATTCATCAGATACGCAGTATTTT. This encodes CASSGGTGDSSDTQYF.

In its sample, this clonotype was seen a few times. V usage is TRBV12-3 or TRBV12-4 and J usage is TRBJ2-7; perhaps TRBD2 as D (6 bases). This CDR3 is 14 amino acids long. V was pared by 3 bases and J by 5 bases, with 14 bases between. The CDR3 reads CASSFGGMGDEQYF. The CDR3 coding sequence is TGTGCCAGCAGTTTTGGAGGGATGGGGGACGAGCAGTACTTC.

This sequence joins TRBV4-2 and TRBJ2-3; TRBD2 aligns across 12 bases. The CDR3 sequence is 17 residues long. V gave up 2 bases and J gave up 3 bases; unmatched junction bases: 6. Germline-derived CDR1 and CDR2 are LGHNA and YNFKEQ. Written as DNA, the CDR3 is TGTGCCAGCAGCCAACTGACTAGCGGGGGACTTACAGATACGCAGTATTTT. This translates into CASSQLTSGGLTDTQYF.

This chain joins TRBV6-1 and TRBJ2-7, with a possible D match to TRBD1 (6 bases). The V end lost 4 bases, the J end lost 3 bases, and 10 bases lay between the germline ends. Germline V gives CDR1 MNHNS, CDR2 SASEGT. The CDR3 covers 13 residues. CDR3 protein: CASSAGTIYEQYF. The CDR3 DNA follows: TGTGCCAGCAGTGCCGGGACAATCTACGAGCAGTACTTC.

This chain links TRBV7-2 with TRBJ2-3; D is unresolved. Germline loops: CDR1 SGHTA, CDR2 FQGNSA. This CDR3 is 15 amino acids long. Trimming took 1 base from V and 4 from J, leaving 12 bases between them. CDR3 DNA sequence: TGTGCCAGCAGCTTAGTTTGGGGAACGGCAGATACGCAGTATTTT. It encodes CASSLVWGTADTQYF.

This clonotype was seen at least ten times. The chain's CDR3 is CASSLPPDTQYF. In nucleotides, the CDR3 is TGTGCCAGCAGTTTACCACCAGATACGCAGTATTTT. The chain combines TRBV12-3 or TRBV12-4 with TRBJ2-3; D gene ambiguous. This CDR3 has 12 residues. V was clipped by 2 bases and J by 4 bases, with 4 bases between them.

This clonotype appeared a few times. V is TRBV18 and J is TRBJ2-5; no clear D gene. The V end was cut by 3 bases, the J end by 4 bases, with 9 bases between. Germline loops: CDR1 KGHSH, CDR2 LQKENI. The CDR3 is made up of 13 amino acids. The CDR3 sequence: CASSPVELETQYF. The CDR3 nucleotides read TGTGCCAGCTCACCGGTGGAGTTAGAGACCCAGTACTTC.

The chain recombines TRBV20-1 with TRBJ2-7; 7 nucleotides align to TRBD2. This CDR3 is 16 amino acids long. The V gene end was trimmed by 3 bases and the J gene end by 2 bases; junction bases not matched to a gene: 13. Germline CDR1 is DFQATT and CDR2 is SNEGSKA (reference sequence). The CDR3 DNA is TGCAGTGCTAGGGGGTTGCGGGAGCTCTCCCCCTACGAGCAGTACTTC. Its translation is CSARGLRELSPYEQYF.

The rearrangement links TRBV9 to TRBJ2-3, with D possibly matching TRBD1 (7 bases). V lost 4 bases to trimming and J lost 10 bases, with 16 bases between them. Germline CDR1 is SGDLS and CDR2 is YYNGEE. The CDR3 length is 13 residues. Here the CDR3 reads CASSPDRDLPQYF. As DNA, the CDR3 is TGTGCCAGCAGCCCAGACAGGGACTTGCCGCAGTATTTT.

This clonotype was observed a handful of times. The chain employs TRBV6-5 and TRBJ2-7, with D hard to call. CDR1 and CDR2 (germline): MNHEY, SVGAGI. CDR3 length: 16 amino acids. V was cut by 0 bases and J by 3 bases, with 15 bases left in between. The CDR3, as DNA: TGTGCCAGCAGTTACTCTCTGACGGGCTCGTACTACGAGCAGTACTTC. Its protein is CASSYSLTGSYYEQYF.

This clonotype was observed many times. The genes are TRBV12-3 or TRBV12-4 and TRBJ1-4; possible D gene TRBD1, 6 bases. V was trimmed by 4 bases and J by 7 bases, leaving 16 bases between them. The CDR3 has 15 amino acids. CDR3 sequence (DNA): TGTGCCAGCAGTTCCTCTAGGGGGTTCGGTGAAAAACTGTTTTTT. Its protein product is CASSSSRGFGEKLFF.

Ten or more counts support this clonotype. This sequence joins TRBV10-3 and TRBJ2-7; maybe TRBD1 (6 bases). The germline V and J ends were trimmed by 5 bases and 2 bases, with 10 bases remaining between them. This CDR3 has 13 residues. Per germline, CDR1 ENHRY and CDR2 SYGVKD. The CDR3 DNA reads TGTGCCATCAGTCAACAGGGTACCTACGAGCAGTACTTC. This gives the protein CAISQQGTYEQYF.

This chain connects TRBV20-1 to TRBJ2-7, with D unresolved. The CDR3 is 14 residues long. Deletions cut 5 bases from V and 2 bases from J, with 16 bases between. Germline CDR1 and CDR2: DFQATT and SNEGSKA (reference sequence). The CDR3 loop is CSAVGLSNTYEQYF. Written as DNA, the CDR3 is TGCAGTGCTGTGGGTTTGAGTAATACCTACGAGCAGTACTTC.

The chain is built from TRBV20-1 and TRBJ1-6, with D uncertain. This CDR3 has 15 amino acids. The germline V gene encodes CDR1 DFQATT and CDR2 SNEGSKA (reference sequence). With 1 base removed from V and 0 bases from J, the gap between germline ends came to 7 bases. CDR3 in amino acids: CSARARSSYNSPLHF. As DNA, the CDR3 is TGCAGTGCTAGAGCAAGGAGCTCCTATAATTCACCCCTCCACTTT.

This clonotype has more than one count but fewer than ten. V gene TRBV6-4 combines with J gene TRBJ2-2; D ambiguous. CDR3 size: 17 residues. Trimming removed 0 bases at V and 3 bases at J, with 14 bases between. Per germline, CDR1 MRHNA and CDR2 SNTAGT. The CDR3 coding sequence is TGTGCCAGCAGTGACTCATACCGAATGGAGTACACCGGGGAGCTGTTTTTT. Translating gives CASSDSYRMEYTGELFF.